The TCR beta chain described here comes from a study of cytomegalovirus exposure and HLA in healthy donors. With 60 Vbeta and 13 Jbeta primers, the PCR was carried out. In the original workflow: The authors later counted 70 million to 80 million unique TCR beta chains, some 11 million of them shared. Profiling relied on immunoSEQ multiplex PCR, and the TCRdb table lists in-frame clones only, not all of them. That table is the source of V, J and clone size, and D and trimming were worked out from the DNA. The table shows some 150,000 clones, with around three quarters occurring only once. The TCR sequence derives from a woman in her thirties or forties in good health and CMV-seropositive. The specimen was PBMCs.

The CDR3 here is CAISELDRGGTQYF. The CDR3, as DNA: TGTGCCATCAGTGAGTTAGACAGGGGTGGGACCCAGTACTTC. The chain employs TRBV10-3 and TRBJ2-5, with TRBD1 matching 8 bases. V gave up 1 base and J gave up 7 bases; unmatched junction bases: 5. The CDR3 loop spans 14 amino acids. Germline-derived CDR1 and CDR2 are ENHRY and SYGVKD.